This paragraph covers one T cell receptor (beta chain) sequence. Its antigen is still unknown. The CDR3 totals 13 residues. CDR1 and CDR2 (germline): SNHLY, FYNNEI. Trimming removed 7 bases at V and 4 bases at J, with 14 bases between. These data belong to a study of cytomegalovirus exposure and HLA in healthy donors. The wider study: The 110 million or so unique TCR beta sequences, from 150 million to 200 million T cells, were found by an earlier analysis.

Broader study findings: In a later analysis, a genetic analysis reported fewer productive-TCR N-insertions in an Asian-associated ancestry cluster than the cohort average. For most TCR beta V segments, an earlier analysis put the productive rate at about 87% or about 30% of the time.

60 Vbeta and 13 Jbeta primers were used in PCR. Per the original data handling: There were about 86 million unique TCR beta chains by a later count, and some 11 million of them were shared. This table comes from immunoSEQ multiplex PCR, and its TCRdb copy is limited to in-frame clones, with some not included. V, J and clone size were drawn from that table, and D and trimming were deduced from the DNA. The sample includes roughly 150,000 clones, approximately 80% of them seen just once. Material: PBMCs. The origin of this receptor is a man between 18 and 29 years old in good health and CMV-seropositive. The genes are TRBV2 and TRBJ2-7; TRBD2 might be the D (5 bases). The CDR3 loop reads CASNGLAQYEQYF. Here the CDR3 DNA reads TGTGCCAGCAACGGCCTAGCTCAGTACGAGCAGTACTTC.